The 3 T cell receptor beta chains below all came from one sample that was sequenced in a study of technical replicates of blood from a few donors. TCRdb keeps only in-frame clones here, not all; method: immunoSEQ multiplex PCR. The top ten clones hold more than 0.35% of a sample with approximately 70,000 clones, 75% to 95% of them seen once. Sequenced material: T cells isolated from PBMCs. Receptor source: a human donor in good health. Some clones in this sample may be carry-over from other donors' samples.

The chain joins TRBV19 to TRBJ2-5; 10 bases match TRBD2. J lost 5 bases, V lost 5 bases, and 8 bases had no gene match. The CDR3 sequence is 15 residues long. The germline CDR1 and CDR2 sequences are LNHDA and SQIVND (reference sequence). This CDR3 reads CASSLSGGEGETQYF. The CDR3 nucleotides read TGTGCCAGTAGTTTGAGCGGGGGGGAGGGGGAGACCCAGTACTTC.

The rearrangement joins TRBV25-1 to TRBJ1-3; 11 nucleotides align to TRBD1. V was clipped by 3 bases and J by 9 bases; unmatched bases: 10. This CDR3 is 16 amino acids long. The germline V gene encodes CDR1 MGHDK and CDR2 SYGVNS. CDR3 loop: CASSDSGQGAVSTIYF. In DNA form, the CDR3 reads TGTGCCAGCAGTGATTCCGGACAGGGGGCGGTTAGCACCATATATTTT.

This rearrangement joins TRBV9 to TRBJ2-3, with TRBD2 as a possible D gene (6 bases). This CDR3 spans 16 amino acids. The germline V and J ends were trimmed by 0 bases and 0 bases, with 11 bases remaining between them. The V gene's germline CDR1 is SGDLS and CDR2 YYNGEE. The CDR3 spells CASSVGGGTSTDTQYF. The CDR3 nucleotides are TGTGCCAGCAGCGTAGGTGGGGGGACTAGCACAGATACGCAGTATTTT.